The present TCR beta chain was sequenced within a study of pediatric ulcerative colitis. Data came from immunoSEQ multiplex PCR; TCRdb stores just in-frame clones and leaves some out. The sample has approximately 60,000 clones, less than 90% seen once. The CDR3 consists of 14 residues. Looked up from germline, CDR1 is LNHDA and CDR2 is SQIVND (reference sequence). Trimming took off 6 bases at V and 0 bases at J, with 10 bases between the two ends. Sequencing was done on a sample of blood. V gene TRBV19 combines with J gene TRBJ2-3; unclear D gene. The receptor was isolated from a boy aged 5-17 years with severe ulcerative colitis. In DNA, the CDR3 is TGTGCCAGTAGGCGAGTGAGTAGCACAGATACGCAGTATTTT. Its protein product is CASRRVSSTDTQYF.